Listed below are T cell receptor beta chains from one sample, sequenced in a study of regulatory T cells in long-lasting Graves disease. TCRdb re-derived calls from the multiplex PCR reads in MiXCR, one entry per CDR3 protein. The sample carries about half a million distinct CDR3 sequences, 12% recorded once. These data were also reused for a study on T cells in Graves' hyperthyroidism and ophthalmopathy.

This specimen consisted of peripheral blood mononuclear cells (PBMCs), obtained at new diagnosis, from a patient treated with antithyroid drugs. Receptors were obtained from a young woman with Graves disease. CDR3s include the opening cysteine and the closing phenylalanine or tryptophan. D genes are given only for firm matches. Size tells how often a clone was seen (once, few, many) or the class of an expanded clone, and some rows leave it out.

TRBD2 few TRBJ2-2 TRBV15 TGTGCCACCAGCCCCTGGGGGACTAGCGGGGCCGGGGAGCTGTTTTTT CATSPWGTSGAGELFF
NA NA TRBJ1-2 TRBV7-9 TGTGCCAGCAGCTTAGCCGGCTACACCTTC CASSLAGYTF
TRBD2 many TRBJ2-1 TRBV19 TGTGCCAGTAGTATAGTGGCGGGAGTCCCATATGAGCAGTTCTTC CASSIVAGVPYEQFF
NA NA TRBJ2-1 TRBV19 TGTGCCAGTAGTATGTTACAGGGACTCGTGGACGTGTTCTTC CASSMLQGLVDVFF
NA many TRBJ2-1 TRBV6-9 TGTGCCAGCAGTTACGGTTGGGGGGGCCGCCGCAACAATGAGCAGTTCTTC CASSYGWGGRRNNEQFF
NA many TRBJ1-2 TRBV27 TGTGCCAGCAGTCTAACCCCCTGGCATGGCTACACCTTC CASSLTPWHGYTF
NA many TRBJ2-1 TRBV11-2 TGTGCCAGCAGCCCCCGTCCGGGGCTCCATGAGCAGTTCTTC CASSPRPGLHEQFF
TRBD2 many TRBJ2-5 TRBV28 TGTGCCAGCAGTCCTCGGCGAGCAACTAGCGGGAGGGGGCGGGAGACCCAGTACTTC CASSPRRATSGRGRETQYF
NA many TRBJ2-7 TRBV12-3/TRBV12-4 TGTGCCAGCAGTTTAGGGAGAAGGACCTACGAGCAGTACTTC CASSLGRRTYEQYF
NA NA TRBJ2-1 TRBV7-9 TGTGCCAGCAGCTTATTGACTACCTATGCCAATGAGCAGTTCTTC CASSLLTTYANEQFF
TRBD1 many TRBJ1-4 TRBV3-1 TGTGCCAGCAGCCGGATGTACCGGGACAGTCTTTTTGTTAAACTGTTTTTT CASSRMYRDSLFVKLFF
NA NA TRBJ2-7 TRBV5-6 TGTGCCAGCAGCTTGCCCCCGGATTTGTTTGTCGAGCAGTACTTC CASSLPPDLFVEQYF
TRBD2 few TRBJ2-2 TRBV9 TGTGCCAGCAGGGCGGGAGGGCCCGGCGGGGAGCTGTTTTTT CASRAGGPGGELFF
NA NA TRBJ2-1 TRBV7-9 TGTGCCAGCCTCCCAGATGTCTCCTACAATGAGCAGTTCTTC CASLPDVSYNEQFF
TRBD2 many TRBJ2-1 TRBV4-2 TGTGCCAGCAGCCACGGACTAGTGAGCTTCTACAATGAGCAGTTCTTC CASSHGLVSFYNEQFF
TRBD2 many TRBJ2-3 TRBV20-1 TGCAGTGCTAGAGATCCCCAATGGACTAGCGGGAGGGGAGATACGCAGTATTTT CSARDPQWTSGRGDTQYF
TRBD1 many TRBJ1-1 TRBV27 TGTGCCAGCAGTTCGAGACAGGGAGGCTCTGAAGCTTTCTTT CASSSRQGGSEAFF
TRBD2 many TRBJ2-1 TRBV2 TGTGCCAGCAGGTATTCTAGCGGAGGGGTCAATGAGCAGTTCTTC CASRYSSGGVNEQFF
NA many TRBJ2-7 TRBV20-1 TGCAGTGCTAGAGATCCGGGTTACGTTAGCTCCTACGAGCAGTACTTC CSARDPGYVSSYEQYF
TRBD1 many TRBJ1-6 TRBV20-1 TGCAGTGCTAGTAGACAGGGGGCGAGAGGGTCACCCCTCCACTTT CSASRQGARGSPLHF
NA few TRBJ1-3 TRBV9 TGTGCCAGCAGCGTAGCTGGCAGCTCTGGAAACACCATATATTTT CASSVAGSSGNTIYF
NA many TRBJ1-2 TRBV30 TGTGCCTGGAGTCTGAGGGTTGGCTATGGCTACACCTTC CAWSLRVGYGYTF
NA many TRBJ2-5 TRBV11-1 TGTGCCAGCAGCTTACACAGTGGAGGGCAAGAGACCCAGTACTTC CASSLHSGGQETQYF
NA many TRBJ2-7 TRBV29-1 TGCAGCGTAGCCGACGGGAGTCCCACCTACGAGCAGTACTTC CSVADGSPTYEQYF
TRBD2 NA TRBJ2-1 TRBV29-1 TGCAGCGGGCGGAGAGCGGGAAGAGGAAATGAGCAGTTCTTC CSGRRAGRGNEQFF
NA NA TRBJ1-2 TRBV25-1 TGTGCCAGCAGTGAGGCCCCGGGGGGCTATGGCTACACCTTC CASSEAPGGYGYTF
NA few TRBJ2-7 TRBV20-1 TGCAGTGCTAGAGTACAGGCCCCAGAAAGGGAGCAGTACTTC CSARVQAPEREQYF
TRBD1 many TRBJ1-5 TRBV27 TGTGCCAGCAGTCGGGGACAGGGTCCCAATCAGCCCCAGCATTTT CASSRGQGPNQPQHF
TRBD2 NA TRBJ2-5 TRBV7-8 TGTGCCAGCAGCTCCCACTCCTACAGCGGGAGGGGAGAGACCCAGTACTTC CASSSHSYSGRGETQYF
NA many TRBJ2-7 TRBV28 TGTGCCAGCAAAATCAACTACGAGCAGTACTTC CASKINYEQYF
TRBD2 NA TRBJ2-1 TRBV20-1 TGCAGTGCCCCCGGGGGGGACGGGGGAGTCTACAATGAGCAGTTCTTC CSAPGGDGGVYNEQFF
TRBD1 many TRBJ2-7 TRBV30 TGTGCCTGGAGGAAACAGGGGTCAATGGGGGAGCAGTACTTC CAWRKQGSMGEQYF
NA many TRBJ2-1 TRBV10-2 TGCGCCAGCAGTGACCGCCGACTCCCCAGTGAGCAGTTCTTC CASSDRRLPSEQFF
TRBD1 many TRBJ2-1 TRBV28 TGTGCCAGCAGTTATGCCGGGACAGGCCGCTACAATGAGCAGTTCTTC CASSYAGTGRYNEQFF
NA few TRBJ2-5 TRBV5-8 TGTGCCAGCAGCTTGTTTGGTGGGGAGACCCAGTACTTC CASSLFGGETQYF
NA few TRBJ1-2 TRBV16 TGTGCCAGCAGCCGGCAGAGAGCGGCCAACTATGGCTACACCTTC CASSRQRAANYGYTF
TRBD1 few TRBJ1-1 TRBV10-3 TGTGCCATCAGTGATTCCCCAGGGGGCGGTGAAGCTTTCTTT CAISDSPGGGEAFF
NA NA TRBJ2-7 TRBV6-2/TRBV6-3 TGTGCCACCCACTATGGCCGGACGGTGATATACGAGCAGTACTTC CATHYGRTVIYEQYF
TRBD2 many TRBJ2-7 TRBV24-1 TGTGCCACCAGTGATCCCTCCGCGCCCACTAGCGAGAGCTCCTACGAGCAGTACTTC CATSDPSAPTSESSYEQYF
NA NA TRBJ2-3 TRBV4-3 TGCGCCAGCAGCCAACCCGGGACACGGCGCACAGATACGCAGTATTTT CASSQPGTRRTDTQYF
NA many TRBJ1-3 TRBV2 TGTGCCAGCAGGGGGACATCTGGAAACACCATATATTTT CASRGTSGNTIYF
NA many TRBJ1-1 TRBV28 TGTGCCAGCAGCTTTATGAATACTGAAGCTTTCTTT CASSFMNTEAFF
TRBD1 many TRBJ2-5 TRBV28 TGTGCCAGCAGTTTCTATGACAGGGGGCCAAAAGAGACCCAGTACTTC CASSFYDRGPKETQYF
NA NA TRBJ2-4 TRBV30 TGTGCCTGGAGTAGAGCCAATTCACCGTCAGCCAAAAACATTCAGTACTTC CAWSRANSPSAKNIQYF
NA many TRBJ1-6 TRBV2 TGTGCCAGCAGTGGGAGGGAGGCACCCCTCCACTTT CASSGREAPLHF
NA many TRBJ1-2 TRBV12-3/TRBV12-4 TGTGCCAGCAGCCCAGACACCGGCTACACCTTC CASSPDTGYTF
NA many TRBJ2-3 TRBV20-1 TGCAGTGCTCATATGATGGGGACTGTTACGCAGTATTTT CSAHMMGTVTQYF
TRBD1 few TRBJ2-7 TRBV28 TGTGCCAGCAGTCAGCCTAGGACAGGGTACAACGAGCAGTACTTC CASSQPRTGYNEQYF
TRBD1 many TRBJ2-1 TRBV11-2 TGTGCCAGCAGCAGACAGGGGTTCGATTCGTACAATGAGCAGTTCTTC CASSRQGFDSYNEQFF
TRBD1 NA TRBJ1-6 TRBV13 TGTGCCAGCAGCTTCCTCGGGACAGGTGAACCCTCCACCCTCCACTTT CASSFLGTGEPSTLHF
NA NA TRBJ2-3 TRBV3-1 TGTGCCAGCAGCTGCTCGGGCACAGATACGCAGTATTTT CASSCSGTDTQYF
TRBD2 many TRBJ2-5 TRBV28 TGTGCCAGCAGACCTTTCGGGGGGAAACAAGAGACCCAGTACTTC CASRPFGGKQETQYF
TRBD2 many TRBJ2-2 TRBV11-2 TGTGCCAGCAGACCGACTAGCGGGAGTATAATGGGAAAGGGGGAGCTGTTTTTT CASRPTSGSIMGKGELFF
NA many TRBJ1-5 TRBV6-2/TRBV6-3 TGTGCCAGCAGTCTCCTACAGGTTCAGCCCCAGCATTTT CASSLLQVQPQHF
NA many TRBJ2-2 TRBV7-3 TGTGCCAGCAGCCCGGAGCCCGCGACCGGGGAGCTGTTTTTT CASSPEPATGELFF
TRBD1 many TRBJ2-7 TRBV20-1 TGCAGTGCGGTTACCGGGACAGGCTACGAGCAGTACTTC CSAVTGTGYEQYF
NA many TRBJ2-7 TRBV7-8 TGTGCCAGCAGCTTAGCGTTTCGGGCCTCCTACGAGCAGTACTTC CASSLAFRASYEQYF
TRBD1 many TRBJ1-1 TRBV12-3/TRBV12-4 TGTGCCAGCAGTCCGTCGGACAGGGGGGCTACTGAAGCTTTCTTT CASSPSDRGATEAFF
NA NA TRBJ1-5 TRBV19 TGTGCCAGTAGCGACGGCGGGCAGCCCCAGCATTTT CASSDGGQPQHF
NA many TRBJ1-3 TRBV28 TGTGCCAGCAGTTGGGACACCTCTGGAAACACCATATATTTT CASSWDTSGNTIYF